These 23 T cell receptor beta chains came from one sample sequenced in a study of shared clonotypes between healthy human individuals. Method: immunoSEQ multiplex PCR; TCRdb's copy keeps in-frame clones and lacks some. Among 950,000 to 1,300,000 clones listed, 65% to 80% were seen once. The source material was memory CD4+ T cells sorted from blood. Subset: CD45RA-negative fraction. The receptors come from a young man in good health.

This clone was seen more than once but under ten times. The chain uses TRBV4-3 and TRBJ2-2; D uncertain. The CDR3 contains 14 residues. The germline CDR1 and CDR2 sequences are LGHNA and YSLEER. V lost 5 bases, J lost 6 bases, and 13 bases lay in between. In DNA form, the CDR3 reads TGCGCCAGCAGCTCTCCGACCCGTCCCGGGGAGCTGTTTTTT. This translates into CASSSPTRPGELFF.

This clone has only one observation. CDR3 loop: CASSTFTGTYGYTF. The CDR3 DNA follows: TGTGCCAGCAGTACTTTCACAGGGACCTATGGCTACACCTTC. V and J are TRBV6-5 and TRBJ1-2; possibly TRBD1 for D (6 bases). This CDR3 has 14 amino acids. The germline V gene has CDR1 MNHEY and CDR2 SVGAGI. V gave up 5 bases and J gave up 4 bases, with 14 bases separating them.

The gene calls are TRBV4-3 and TRBJ2-7; 9 bases line up with TRBD2. The germline V gene encodes CDR1 LGHNA and CDR2 YSLEER. The CDR3 length is 14 residues. With 4 bases clipped from V and 4 bases from J, the junction kept 5 bases outside the gene matches. DNA for the CDR3: TGCGCCAGCAGCCTTGGCCTAGCGGGATACGAGCAGTACTTC. Translated, it gives CASSLGLAGYEQYF.

This chain links TRBV25-1 with TRBJ2-5; maybe TRBD2 (5 bases). V lost 6 bases and J lost 5, with 19 bases in between. The CDR3 is 15 residues long. Germline CDR1 reads MGHDK; CDR2 reads SYGVNS. The CDR3 DNA sequence: TGTGCCAGCAGGGAAGGATCGCTAGCACGCGAGACCCAGTACTTC. Translating gives CASREGSLARETQYF. Supplemented by reference TRBV25-1 and TRBJ2-5, the full variable domain reads EADIYQTPRYLVIGTGKKITLECSQTMGHDKMYWYQQDPGMELHLIHYSYGVNSTEKGDLSSESTVSRIRTEHFPLTLESARPSHTSQYLCASREGSLARETQYFGPGTRLLVL.

The J gene is TRBJ2-5, the V gene TRBV2; the D is unclear. Trimming left V 5 bases short and J 2 bases short, with 9 bases between. The CDR3 has 13 amino acids. CDR1 and CDR2 (germline): SNHLY, FYNNEI. CDR3 DNA sequence: TGTGCCAGCAGTAGTCAAGGACAAGAGACCCAGTACTTC. This translates into CASSSQGQETQYF.

This chain uses TRBV10-3 with TRBJ2-1; 10 bases match TRBD2. This CDR3 is 16 amino acids long. The V gene's germline CDR1 is ENHRY and CDR2 SYGVKD. With V trimmed by 2 bases and J by 6 bases, 7 bases remained unmatched. CDR3 protein: CAISETSGELRNEQFF. CDR3 in DNA: TGTGCCATCAGTGAGACTAGCGGGGAGCTTCGCAATGAGCAGTTCTTC.

The chain uses TRBV5-5 and TRBJ1-4; D not certain. V was shortened by 3 bases and J by 2 bases, with 5 bases between the two germline ends. Germline assignment: CDR1 SGHKS and CDR2 YYEKEE (reference sequence). The CDR3 has 13 residues. CDR3: CASSYGTNEKLFF. The DNA of the CDR3 is TGTGCCAGCAGCTATGGGACTAATGAAAAACTGTTTTTT.

The CDR3 reads CASAGDGEQYF. CDR3 DNA: TGTGCCAGTGCGGGAGATGGCGAGCAGTACTTC. The genes are TRBV6-6 and TRBJ2-7; TRBD2 matches 7 bases. Germline V lookup: CDR1 MNHNY, CDR2 SVGAGI (reference sequence). J gave up 6 bases and V 9 bases, and 5 bases lay outside the gene matches. The CDR3 consists of 11 residues.

CDR3 protein: CASSPGAPANSPLHF. The CDR3 DNA is TGTGCCAGCAGCCCCGGCGCGCCGGCTAATTCACCCCTCCACTTT. This chain uses TRBV28 with TRBJ1-6; D is undetermined. This CDR3 spans 15 amino acids. Germline V gene sequence: CDR1 MDHEN, CDR2 SYDVKM. V shed 6 bases and J shed 6 bases, with 15 bases lying between them.

This clone was seen only once. The chain uses TRBV7-8 and TRBJ2-1, with D possibly matching TRBD2 (5 bases). This CDR3 region has 15 residues. Per the germline V gene, CDR1 is SGHVS and CDR2 is FQNEAQ. Deletions cut 0 bases from V and 5 bases from J, with 11 bases between. Here the CDR3 DNA reads TGTGCCAGCAGCTTAGCCGGGGTAGGAAACAATGAGCAGTTCTTC. Amino acid sequence: CASSLAGVGNNEQFF.

This rearrangement joins TRBV5-1 to TRBJ2-3, with 9 bases fitting TRBD1. The CDR3 runs 14 residues. CDR1 and CDR2 (germline): SGHRS, YFSETQ. The V and J ends lost 3 bases and 7 bases, in that order; junction bases with no gene match: 6. The CDR3 DNA is TGCGCCAGCAGCTCCGGGACAGGGTGGAATACGCAGTATTTT. It specifies CASSSGTGWNTQYF. Variable domain in full (rest from reference TRBV5-1 and TRBJ2-3): KAGVTQTPRYLIKTRGQQVTLSCSPISGHRSVSWYQQTPGQGLQFLFEYFSETQRNKGNFPGRFSGRQFSNSRSEMNVSTLELGDSALYLCASSSGTGWNTQYFGPGTRLTVL.

The rearrangement links TRBV20-1 to TRBJ2-1; D remains ambiguous. CDR1 is DFQATT and CDR2 is SNEGSKA in the germline V gene (reference sequence). This CDR3 is 8 amino acids long. The ends were cut back, 7 bases at V and 15 bases at J, with 10 bases in the middle. The CDR3 is CSERRGFF. CDR3 nucleotide sequence: TGCAGTGAGAGGCGAGGGTTCTTC.

This clone was detected only a few times. The chain employs TRBV19 and TRBJ1-6; D is unresolved. The germline V and J ends were trimmed by 6 bases and 2 bases, with 5 bases remaining between them. This CDR3 contains 13 residues. The V gene's germline CDR1 is LNHDA and CDR2 SQIVND (reference sequence). This CDR3 is CASRDTYNSPLHF. The CDR3 DNA reads as TGTGCCAGTAGAGACACCTATAATTCACCCCTCCACTTT.

The chain uses TRBV7-6 and TRBJ2-3; a weak D match, TRBD2 (5 bases). This CDR3 comprises 15 residues. Per the germline V gene, CDR1 is SGHVS and CDR2 is FNYEAQ. V was cut by 5 bases and J by 2 bases, with 14 bases left in between. The CDR3 DNA follows: TGTGCCAGCAGCCGATCTGGAGGCCCCACAGATACGCAGTATTTT. Translating gives CASSRSGGPTDTQYF.

The chain has TRBV5-5 and TRBJ2-5, with D possibly called TRBD1 or TRBD2 (5 bases each). The V end lost 0 bases, the J end lost 2 bases, and 11 bases lay between the germline ends. Germline V lookup: CDR1 SGHKS, CDR2 YYEKEE (reference sequence). The CDR3 is 15 residues long. The chain's CDR3 is CASSLGGISQETQYF. The CDR3 coding sequence is TGTGCCAGCAGCTTGGGGGGGATTTCGCAAGAGACCCAGTACTTC.

This clone came up a few times. In DNA form, the CDR3 reads TGTGCCTGGAGTGTACATGAAAGCACTGAAGCTTTCTTT. Translation: CAWSVHESTEAFF. This sequence joins TRBV30 and TRBJ1-1; D uncertain. With 0 bases removed from V and 4 bases from J, the gap between germline ends came to 9 bases. This CDR3 is built from 13 residues. CDR1 is GTSNPN, CDR2 SVGIG, per germline (reference sequence).

The rearrangement joins TRBV5-6 to TRBJ1-1; 7 bases line up with TRBD1. The CDR3 is 14 amino acids. The trim removed 0 bases at V and 4 bases at J, leaving 3 bases unmatched. Germline CDR1 and CDR2: SGHDT and YYEEEE. In DNA form, the CDR3 reads TGTGCCAGCAGCTTGGTGTCAGGGGGCACTGAAGCTTTCTTT. Protein product: CASSLVSGGTEAFF.

This clone was seen once. The chain carries TRBV4-3 and TRBJ2-3; D not resolved. Trimming left V 0 bases short and J 1 base short, with 11 bases between. There are 16 residues in the CDR3. Germline V CDR1 and CDR2: LGHNA, YSLEER. The CDR3 here is CASSQDTDIRTDTQYF. CDR3 coding DNA: TGCGCCAGCAGCCAAGATACTGACATACGCACAGATACGCAGTATTTT.

CDR3 loop: CASSLTSETKQFF. For the CDR3, the DNA is TGTGCCAGCAGCTTGACTAGCGAAACGAAGCAGTTCTTC. The V and J genes are TRBV7-8 and TRBJ2-1; TRBD2 aligns across 8 bases. V lost 3 bases, J lost 11 bases, and 6 bases stayed unmatched. Germline CDR1 reads SGHVS; CDR2 reads FQNEAQ. The CDR3 contains 13 residues.

This clone has just one count. The sample holds other DNA sequences that translate to the same CDR3. This chain links TRBV2 with TRBJ2-3; TRBD1 agrees at 7 bases. Trimming at V came to 3 bases and at J to 1 base, leaving 4 bases not matched to a gene. Germline-derived CDR1 and CDR2 are SNHLY and FYNNEI. The CDR3 consists of 15 residues. CDR3 sequence reads: CASSDLGGGTDTQYF. CDR3 DNA: TGTGCCAGCAGTGACCTAGGGGGCGGCACAGATACGCAGTATTTT.

This clone came up once. The V gene is TRBV27, the J gene TRBJ2-2; 10 nucleotides line up with TRBD1. Trimming cost V 10 bases and J 4 bases; bases outside gene matches: 12. The CDR3 is made up of 16 amino acids. Germline V CDR1 and CDR2: MNHEY, SMNVEV (reference sequence). The CDR3 bases are TGTGCCACCCGTTCACTCGGACAGGGGGGCACCGGGGAGCTGTTTTTT. It specifies CATRSLGQGGTGELFF.

The chain has TRBV6-5 and TRBJ2-1; D perhaps matches TRBD2 (7 bases). The V end lost 7 bases, the J end lost 10 bases, and 23 bases lay between the germline ends. CDR1 and CDR2 (germline): MNHEY, SVGAGI. CDR3 length equals 15 residues. CDR3: CASKKGGLGGREQFF. CDR3 DNA: TGTGCCAGCAAAAAGGGGGGCTTGGGCGGGAGAGAGCAGTTCTTC.

The chain joins TRBV25-1 to TRBJ1-5, with D possibly TRBD1 on 6 matching bases. Per germline, CDR1 MGHDK and CDR2 SYGVNS. The V gene lost 2 bases and the J gene lost 5 bases, with 10 bases spanning the gap. The CDR3 is made up of 14 amino acids. The CDR3 DNA sequence: TGTGCCAGCAGTGAAACAGGGCATGATCAGCCCCAGCATTTT. Translation: CASSETGHDQPQHF. The full variable domain, in which reference TRBV25-1 and TRBJ1-5 provide the parts outside the CDR3, is EADIYQTPRYLVIGTGKKITLECSQTMGHDKMYWYQQDPGMELHLIHYSYGVNSTEKGDLSSESTVSRIRTEHFPLTLESARPSHTSQYLCASSETGHDQPQHFGDGTRLSIL.